Listed here are 23 T cell receptor beta chains from one sample, sequenced in a study of blood T cell repertoires in COVID-19 (dated by TCRdb to between 2020 and 2021). Library construction relied on the immunoSEQ multiplex PCR assay. In its TCRdb copy, this immuneACCESS table keeps in-frame sequences only and misses some clones. Where compared with another copy, unresolved V genes explain less than half of these, and the others have no known cause. Within this sample are some 300,000 clones, with approximately 90% of them counted one time only. In total, the top ten clones hold approximately 6.6% of the sample. Specimen: peripheral blood. Every receptor here comes from a woman in her thirties who had recovered from COVID-19.

This clone was detected once. This sequence joins TRBV12-5 and TRBJ2-5; the match to TRBD1 covers 8 bases. This CDR3 has 14 amino acids. The ends lost 5 bases at V and 4 bases at J; junction bases unmatched: 6. Per germline, CDR1 LGHNT and CDR2 FRNRAP. Here the CDR3 DNA reads TGTGCTAGTGGTACAGGGGGGTCGGGAGAGACCCAGTACTTC. Encoded protein: CASGTGGSGETQYF. Supplemented by reference TRBV12-5 and TRBJ2-5, the full variable domain reads DARVTQTPRHKVTEMGQEVTMRCQPILGHNTVFWYRQTMMQGLELLAYFRNRAPLDDSGMPKDRFSAEMPDATLATLKIQPSEPRDSAVYFCASGTGGSGETQYFGPGTRLLVL.

The chain couples TRBV4-2 to TRBJ1-2; TRBD1 aligns across 8 bases. CDR3 size: 15 residues. Germline-derived CDR1 and CDR2 are LGHNA and YNFKEQ. J lost 8 bases, V lost 0 bases, and 8 bases had no gene match. CDR3 region: CASSQDSPGGVGYTF. The CDR3 DNA reads as TGTGCCAGCAGCCAAGATAGCCCAGGGGGCGTCGGCTACACCTTC.

The V and J genes are TRBV27 and TRBJ1-3, with a tentative D call TRBD1 (5 bases). CDR1 MNHEY and CDR2 SMNVEV come from the germline V gene (reference sequence). This CDR3 contains 14 residues. V was pared by 2 bases and J by 3 bases, with 8 bases between. The CDR3 loop is CASSLRGDGNTIYF. CDR3 in DNA: TGTGCCAGCAGTTTACGGGGGGATGGAAACACCATATATTTT.

The rearrangement links TRBV11-2 to TRBJ1-6, with 10 bases aligning to TRBD1. The CDR3 is 16 amino acids. V shed 3 bases and J 7 bases; nucleotides not matched to a gene: 6. Germline loops: CDR1 SGHAT, CDR2 FQNNGV. The chain's CDR3 is CASSFYRDRGNSPLHF. As DNA, the CDR3 is TGTGCCAGCAGCTTCTACCGGGACAGGGGCAATTCACCCCTCCACTTT.

The gene calls are TRBV30 and TRBJ2-6; possible D gene TRBD2, 5 bases. The V gene's germline CDR1 is GTSNPN and CDR2 SVGIG (reference sequence). This CDR3 is 16 amino acids long. V was cut by 5 bases and J by 0 bases, with 14 bases left in between. The CDR3 region is CAWETRTGSGANVLTF. The CDR3 coding sequence is TGTGCCTGGGAGACACGGACTGGCTCTGGGGCCAACGTCCTGACTTTC.

The gene calls are TRBV9 and TRBJ2-1, with 7 nucleotides matching TRBD2. Germline trimming cut 2 bases from V and 2 bases from J; bases unmatched to any gene: 7. The CDR3 consists of 16 residues. Per germline, CDR1 SGDLS and CDR2 YYNGEE. The CDR3 spells CASSVLGSGAYNEQFF. DNA for the CDR3: TGTGCCAGCAGCGTCTTAGGGAGCGGGGCCTACAATGAGCAGTTCTTC.

The chain joins TRBV6-5 to TRBJ2-7, with 8 bases fitting TRBD2. The CDR3 has 14 amino acids. V dropped 6 bases and J dropped 4; count of bases not matched to a gene: 8. CDR1 and CDR2 (germline): MNHEY, SVGAGI. The CDR3 loop is CASSSGTRTYEQYF. The CDR3 DNA reads as TGTGCCAGCAGCTCCGGGACTAGGACTTACGAGCAGTACTTC.

This sequence joins TRBV7-3 and TRBJ2-3; 11 bases are a match to TRBD2. The V gene's germline CDR1 is SGHTA and CDR2 FQGTGA. With V trimmed by 8 bases and J by 2 bases, 3 bases remained unmatched. The CDR3 is 14 residues long. CDR3 residues: CASVLAGATDTQYF. CDR3 bases: TGTGCCAGCGTACTAGCGGGGGCCACAGATACGCAGTATTTT.

This clone has only one observation. The CDR3: CASRGQEGETQYF. CDR3 nucleotides: TGCGCCAGCAGAGGACAGGAGGGAGAGACCCAGTACTTC. This chain connects TRBV5-1 to TRBJ2-5; tentative D call: TRBD1 (7 bases). The CDR3 spans 13 residues. Trimming took 5 bases from V and 4 from J, leaving 12 bases between them. In germline, CDR1 is SGHRS, CDR2 YFSETQ.

The genes are TRBV7-2 and TRBJ1-2, with D possibly being TRBD1 (6 bases). The V and J ends lost 3 bases and 4 bases respectively, with 9 bases between them. Germline lookup yields CDR1 SGHTA and CDR2 FQGNSA. The CDR3 sequence is 13 residues long. CDR3 bases: TGTGCCAGCAGCTTTTCAGGGGCCTATGGCTACACCTTC. It yields the protein CASSFSGAYGYTF.

The J gene is TRBJ1-4, the V gene TRBV2; maybe TRBD1 (5 bases). Germline V gene lookup returns CDR1 SNHLY and CDR2 FYNNEI. CDR3 size: 14 residues. V was trimmed by 5 bases and J by 8 bases, leaving 15 bases between them. The CDR3, as DNA: TGTGCCAGCAGTTCACAGGCCCCAGGGGAAAAACTGTTTTTT. Its protein product is CASSSQAPGEKLFF.

The genes are TRBV28 and TRBJ1-4, with a tentative D call TRBD1 (6 bases). V was shortened by 3 bases and J by 8 bases, with 16 bases between the two germline ends. The CDR3 consists of 15 residues. CDR1 is MDHEN and CDR2 is SYDVKM in the germline V gene. This CDR3 is CASSFYRVLREKLFF. In nucleotides, the CDR3 is TGTGCCAGCAGTTTCTACAGGGTATTACGAGAAAAACTGTTTTTT.

This clone was detected once. The gene calls are TRBV3-1 (or the pseudogene TRBV3-2) and TRBJ1-1, with TRBD1 as a possible D gene (5 bases). The germline CDR1 and CDR2 sequences are LGHDT and YNNKEL (reference sequence). The CDR3 is made up of 14 amino acids. V lost 4 bases and J lost 3, with 12 bases in between. DNA for the CDR3: TGTGCCAGCAGCCTAAGACAGCCTTACACTGAAGCTTTCTTT. This sequence encodes CASSLRQPYTEAFF.

The chain has TRBV30 and TRBJ1-4; 8 nucleotides agree with TRBD1. Trimming took 2 bases from V and 8 from J; bases not matched to a gene: 1. The CDR3 is 12 residues long. Per germline, CDR1 GTSNPN and CDR2 SVGIG (reference sequence). The CDR3 spells CAWSRTGEKLFF. The CDR3 bases are TGTGCCTGGAGTCGGACAGGGGAAAAACTGTTTTTT.

The CDR3 region has the DNA TGTGCCAGCAGCTTAGGCTACTCGGGGTACAATGAGCAGTTCTTC. Translation gives CASSLGYSGYNEQFF. J is TRBJ2-1 and V is TRBV7-2; TRBD2 might be the D (5 bases). Germline CDR1 SGHTA, CDR2 FQGNSA. This CDR3 is built from 15 residues. V lost 1 base, J lost 4 bases, and 11 bases lay in between.

CDR3 in DNA: TGTGCCAGCAACCGGGACTTTAATTCACCCCTCCACTTT. It codes for CASNRDFNSPLHF. This chain links TRBV3-1 (or the pseudogene TRBV3-2) with TRBJ1-6; TRBD1 might be the D (5 bases). The CDR3 runs 13 residues. Trimming left V 7 bases short and J 6 bases short, with 10 bases between. In germline, CDR1 is LGHDT, CDR2 YNNKEL (reference sequence).

The chain recombines TRBV28 with TRBJ1-4; D might be TRBD1 (6 bases). Germline loops: CDR1 MDHEN, CDR2 SYDVKM. CDR3 length: 15 amino acids. Trimming shortened V by 0 bases and J by 5 bases, and 10 bases separated the two germline ends. The CDR3 DNA sequence: TGTGCCAGCAGTTTATGGACAGGCAACAATGAAAAACTGTTTTTT. Its protein product is CASSLWTGNNEKLFF.

V gene TRBV7-6 combines with J gene TRBJ2-5; 11 bases are shared with TRBD2. The CDR3 is 18 residues long. CDR1 and CDR2 (germline): SGHVS, FNYEAQ. Unmatched junction bases numbered 10, after V lost 0 bases and J lost 4 bases. CDR3 nucleotide sequence: TGTGCCAGCAGCTTAGCTGGTAGCGGGGGGGCGTGGAGAGAGACCCAGTACTTC. Amino acids: CASSLAGSGGAWRETQYF.

In DNA form, the CDR3 reads TGTGCCAGCAGCTTTACAGGGTCTAATTCACCCCTCCACTTT. Translating it yields CASSFTGSNSPLHF. The rearrangement uses TRBV7-3 and TRBJ1-6; D perhaps matches TRBD1 (6 bases). The CDR3 totals 14 residues. V was trimmed by 3 bases and J by 6 bases, leaving 9 bases between them. CDR1 and CDR2 from the germline V gene are SGHTA and FQGTGA.

This clone has a handful of counts. This chain joins TRBV30 and TRBJ2-1; the match to TRBD1 covers 9 bases. With 3 bases clipped from V and 3 bases from J, the junction kept 6 bases outside the gene matches. The CDR3 is made up of 15 amino acids. Germline assignment: CDR1 GTSNPN and CDR2 SVGIG (reference sequence). The CDR3 loop reads CAWRRDRALYNEQFF. CDR3 DNA: TGTGCCTGGAGGAGGGACAGGGCCCTCTACAATGAGCAGTTCTTC.

This clone has just a few counts. The chain employs TRBV28 and TRBJ1-1; D perhaps matches TRBD1 (6 bases). Germline lookup yields CDR1 MDHEN and CDR2 SYDVKM. The ends were cut back, 6 bases at V and 6 bases at J, with 20 bases in the middle. The length of the CDR3 is 15 residues. The CDR3 nucleotides are TGTGCCAGCAGACCCGGGGGGGCATCCTTATCTGAAGCTTTCTTT. This sequence encodes CASRPGGASLSEAFF. The whole variable domain, filled in from reference TRBV28 and TRBJ1-1, reads DVKVTQSSRYLVKRTGEKVFLECVQDMDHENMFWYRQDPGLGLRLIYFSYDVKMKEKGDIPEGYSVSREKKERFSLILESASTNQTSMYLCASRPGGASLSEAFFGQGTRLTVV.

V and J are TRBV10-3 and TRBJ1-2; 9 bases align to TRBD1. J lost 2 bases, V lost 7 bases, and 8 bases had no gene match. Germline V CDR1 and CDR2: ENHRY, SYGVKD. This CDR3 spans 15 amino acids. This CDR3 is CAINHGQGWNYGYTF. In DNA form, the CDR3 reads TGTGCCATCAACCACGGACAGGGGTGGAACTATGGCTACACCTTC.

The chain joins TRBV7-9 to TRBJ2-5, with 10 bases identical to TRBD1. Germline V gene lookup returns CDR1 SEHNR and CDR2 FQNEAQ (reference sequence). V was pared by 3 bases and J by 0 bases, with 4 bases of the junction left unmatched. This CDR3 comprises 16 residues. The CDR3 sequence is CASSLTGGRYQETQYF. For the CDR3, the DNA is TGTGCCAGCAGCTTGACAGGGGGCAGGTACCAAGAGACCCAGTACTTC.